These 27 T cell receptor beta chains were all obtained from the same sample, sequenced in a study of cytomegalovirus exposure and HLA in healthy donors. TCRdb's table, derived via immunoSEQ multiplex PCR, lists solely in-frame clones and lacks some. The top ten hold 0.37% of the sample, which has around 240,000 clones, around 87% seen once. Material: PBMCs. The receptors derive from a woman aged 18-29 years in good health and CMV-seronegative.

The rearrangement uses TRBV5-1 and TRBJ2-3; 11 bases agree with TRBD2. Unmatched junction bases numbered 5, after V lost 4 bases and J lost 1 base. The CDR3 spans 16 residues. Germline V gene data show CDR1 as SGHRS and CDR2 as YFSETQ. The CDR3 DNA reads TGCGCCAGCAGCCCCGGGACTAGCGGCGGCACAGATACGCAGTATTTT. The encoded protein is CASSPGTSGGTDTQYF.

The V and J genes are TRBV6-5 and TRBJ2-2; 8 nucleotides agree with TRBD1. The V and J ends lost 4 bases and 6 bases, in that order; junction bases with no gene match: 4. From germline, CDR1 is MNHEY and CDR2 SVGAGI. This CDR3 region has 14 residues. The CDR3 here is CASSLDRAAGELFF. The CDR3, as DNA: TGTGCCAGCAGTTTGGACAGGGCGGCCGGGGAGCTGTTTTTT.

CDR3: CASSQAGGQGWNTGELFF. The DNA of the CDR3 is TGCGCCAGCAGCCAAGCAGGGGGGCAGGGATGGAACACCGGGGAGCTGTTTTTT. The J gene is TRBJ2-2, the V gene TRBV4-3; possible D gene TRBD1, 7 bases. The V end lost 1 base, the J end lost 1 base, and 16 bases lay between the germline ends. The CDR3 contains 18 residues. Germline-derived CDR1 and CDR2 are LGHNA and YSLEER.

This chain connects TRBV28 to TRBJ2-5, with D unclear. This CDR3 is 14 amino acids long. Germline CDR1 is MDHEN and CDR2 is SYDVKM. V lost 5 bases to trimming and J lost 1 base, with 11 bases between them. In nucleotides, the CDR3 is TGTGCCAGCAGTATGACATCGCCCCAAGAGACCCAGTACTTC. Translating it yields CASSMTSPQETQYF. Together with reference TRBV28 and TRBJ2-5, the CDR3 gives the full variable domain: DVKVTQSSRYLVKRTGEKVFLECVQDMDHENMFWYRQDPGLGLRLIYFSYDVKMKEKGDIPEGYSVSREKKERFSLILESASTNQTSMYLCASSMTSPQETQYFGPGTRLLVL.

The CDR3 region has the DNA TGCGCCAGCAGGACAGGATCTGGGGCCAACGTCCTGACTTTC. Protein: CASRTGSGANVLTF. The chain carries TRBV5-1 and TRBJ2-6; the D gene is possibly TRBD1 (6 bases). V lost 5 bases and J 1 base, leaving 7 bases between the germline ends. This CDR3 comprises 14 residues. Germline CDR1 and CDR2: SGHRS and YFSETQ.

This chain connects TRBV7-9 to TRBJ1-2; D gene uncertain. Germline loops: CDR1 SEHNR, CDR2 FQNEAQ (reference sequence). The CDR3 runs to 13 residues. The ends were cut back, 0 bases at V and 8 bases at J, with 10 bases in the middle. The CDR3 reads CASSLARGGGYTF. In DNA, the CDR3 is TGTGCCAGCAGCTTAGCCAGAGGAGGAGGCTACACCTTC.

The chain has TRBV7-9 and TRBJ1-2, with D possibly matching TRBD1 (6 bases). Germline CDR1 reads SEHNR; CDR2 reads FQNEAQ (reference sequence). Trimming pared 5 bases from V and 6 bases from J, leaving 13 bases between. The CDR3 sequence is 13 residues long. The CDR3 here is CASSPDRTNGYTF. DNA for the CDR3: TGTGCCAGCAGCCCCGACAGGACGAATGGCTACACCTTC. Based on the CDR3 plus reference TRBV7-9 and TRBJ1-2, the full variable domain is DTGVSQNPRHKITKRGQNVTFRCDPISEHNRLYWYRQTLGQGPEFLTYFQNEAQLEKSRLLSDRFSAERPKGSFSTLEIQRTEQGDSAMYLCASSPDRTNGYTFGSGTRLTVV.

The J gene is TRBJ2-2, the V gene TRBV6-1; 9 nucleotides match TRBD2. The J segment lost 5 bases and the V segment lost 7 bases, leaving 8 bases of the junction unmatched. The CDR3 consists of 15 residues. Germline V gene sequence: CDR1 MNHNS, CDR2 SASEGT. CDR3 amino acids: CASIGLAGVTGELFF. In nucleotides, the CDR3 is TGTGCCAGCATAGGGTTAGCGGGGGTGACCGGGGAGCTGTTTTTT.

V usage is TRBV4-1 and J usage is TRBJ2-6; the D gene is possibly TRBD2 (7 bases). This CDR3 has 14 residues. Germline CDR1 reads MGHRA; CDR2 reads YSYEKL. Trimming stripped 8 bases from V and 2 bases from J, with 10 bases between. The CDR3 is CASQGRAGANVLTF. CDR3 DNA: TGCGCCAGCCAGGGGAGGGCTGGGGCCAACGTCCTGACTTTC.

V usage is TRBV6-1 and J usage is TRBJ2-1; 9 bases align to TRBD2. Germline values: CDR1 MNHNS, CDR2 SASEGT. CDR3 length: 16 amino acids. With V trimmed by 3 bases and J by 8 bases, 11 bases remained unmatched. For the CDR3, the DNA is TGTGCCAGCAGTGATTTCGTCCTAGCGGGGATATATGAGCAGTTCTTC. It specifies CASSDFVLAGIYEQFF.

This chain connects TRBV12-2 to TRBJ2-1; the table's D call, TRBD2, has no DNA check behind it. TRBV12-2 is recorded as a pseudogene. This CDR3 region has 16 residues. The CDR3 sequence is CASRLACFMEVNEQFF. The CDR3 coding sequence is TGTGCAAGTCGCTTAGCGTGTTTTATGGAGGTCAATGAGCAGTTCTTC.

This chain uses TRBV7-8 with TRBJ1-2; a weak D match, TRBD1 (6 bases). The V end lost 10 bases, the J end lost 0 bases, and 21 bases lay between the germline ends. The CDR3 has 16 amino acids. Per germline, CDR1 SGHVS and CDR2 FQNEAQ. The CDR3 sequence: CAIQKDRFTTNYGYTF. CDR3 nucleotide sequence: TGTGCCATCCAAAAAGACAGGTTTACGACTAACTATGGCTACACCTTC.

The chain is built from TRBV7-2 and TRBJ2-3; the D gene is possibly TRBD2 (6 bases). CDR3 length equals 16 residues. V lost 6 bases, J lost 1 base, and 17 bases lay in between. Germline V CDR1 and CDR2: SGHTA, FQGNSA. The chain's CDR3 is CASRRTYTGGTDTQYF. CDR3 sequence (DNA): TGTGCCAGCAGGCGAACCTACACGGGAGGCACAGATACGCAGTATTTT.

The chain links TRBV6-4 to TRBJ2-7, with D possibly TRBD1 on 6 matching bases. Trimming removed 2 bases at V and 9 bases at J, with 17 bases between. The germline CDR1 and CDR2 sequences are MRHNA and SNTAGT. The CDR3 totals 14 residues. DNA for the CDR3: TGTGCCAGCAGTGACGGGGGCGACAGGTGCGTGCAGTACGTC. This translates into CASSDGGDRCVQYV.

The chain joins TRBV10-2 to TRBJ1-2, with TRBD1 as a possible D gene (5 bases). Trimming pared 5 bases from V and 3 bases from J, leaving 16 bases between. Germline V gives CDR1 WSHSY, CDR2 SAAADI. This CDR3 region has 15 residues. The CDR3 DNA follows: TGCGCCAGCAGTTTGTTCAGGGTGGATGACTATGGCTACACCTTC. Amino acid sequence: CASSLFRVDDYGYTF.

V gene TRBV4-1 combines with J gene TRBJ1-2; 7 bases map to TRBD1. This CDR3 comprises 14 residues. CDR1 and CDR2 from the germline V gene are MGHRA and YSYEKL. V lost 6 bases and J lost 6; bases outside the gene matches: 10. The CDR3 sequence: CASSQTGTFDGYTF. DNA for the CDR3: TGCGCCAGCAGTCAGACAGGGACGTTCGATGGCTACACCTTC.

The V and J genes are TRBV6-5 and TRBJ2-7, with 9 bases lining up with TRBD2. The CDR3 has 16 residues. V was pared by 0 bases and J by 2 bases, with 5 bases of the junction left unmatched. Germline V gene sequence: CDR1 MNHEY, CDR2 SVGAGI. CDR3 loop: CASSYSTTSGPYEQYF. For the CDR3, the DNA is TGTGCCAGCAGTTACTCTACGACTAGCGGACCCTACGAGCAGTACTTC.

This chain uses TRBV5-1 with TRBJ1-6; no clear D gene. V dropped 3 bases and J dropped 6 bases, with 13 bases sitting between them. This CDR3 comprises 15 residues. In germline, CDR1 is SGHRS, CDR2 YFSETQ. DNA for the CDR3: TGCGCCAGCAGCTCAGGACGGGAGATTAATTCACCCCTCCACTTT. Protein sequence: CASSSGREINSPLHF.

V usage is TRBV5-1 and J usage is TRBJ1-1; D remains unclear. The CDR3 extends over 14 amino acids. CDR1 is SGHRS and CDR2 is YFSETQ in the germline V gene. The V end lost 0 bases, the J end lost 0 bases, and 6 bases lay between the germline ends. The CDR3 loop is CASSLVQMNTEAFF. The CDR3 DNA is TGCGCCAGCAGCTTGGTACAGATGAACACTGAAGCTTTCTTT.

The genes are TRBV28 and TRBJ2-7, with a tentative D call TRBD1 (5 bases). Per germline, CDR1 MDHEN and CDR2 SYDVKM. Between the trimmed V and J ends, which lost 7 bases and 2 bases, there was a span of 21 bases. The CDR3 extends over 16 amino acids. The DNA of the CDR3 is TGTGCCAGCACAACAGAAAACAGACAGAGCGCCTACGAGCAGTACTTC. Translated, it gives CASTTENRQSAYEQYF.

Worth noting for this clone: The CDR3 end shows no conserved phenylalanine or tryptophan, and so a read error is likely. The limits of the CDR3 on the DNA are not certain, so only TCRdb's listed CDR3 is given. The rearrangement uses TRBV12-5 and TRBJ2-3; TRBD2, the D gene given by the table, was not confirmed from the DNA. The CDR3 is 10 amino acids long, termini counted. Germline CDR1 is LGHNT and CDR2 is FRNRAP. The chain's CDR3 is CASPYPLAGG.

The genes are TRBV7-8 and TRBJ2-5, with 13 bases that match TRBD2. CDR1 SGHVS and CDR2 FQNEAQ come from the germline V gene. This CDR3 has 18 amino acids. Trimming took 3 bases from V and 3 from J; bases not matched to a gene: 10. The CDR3 sequence is CASSFPRGTSGAKETQYF. The CDR3 region has the DNA TGTGCCAGCAGCTTCCCCCGCGGGACTAGCGGGGCCAAAGAGACCCAGTACTTC.

The gene calls are TRBV4-1 and TRBJ1-5; D gene unclear. Trimming left V 3 bases short and J 5 bases short, with 17 bases between. Looked up from germline, CDR1 is MGHRA and CDR2 is YSYEKL. The CDR3 is made up of 16 amino acids. This CDR3 reads CASSQIQLRPYQPQHF. The CDR3 DNA reads as TGCGCCAGCAGCCAGATACAGCTCCGGCCTTATCAGCCCCAGCATTTT.

The CDR3 DNA follows: TGTGCCAGCAGCTACCTCAGGGAGGGTAGGGAGCAGTACTTC. Its translation is CASSYLREGREQYF. V usage is TRBV5-4 and J usage is TRBJ2-7, with 7 bases matching TRBD2. CDR3 size: 14 residues. With 3 bases clipped from V and 7 bases from J, the junction kept 10 bases outside the gene matches. CDR1 and CDR2 (germline): SGHNT, YYREEE (reference sequence).

The chain joins TRBV30 to TRBJ1-6; D not resolved. The CDR3 is 14 amino acids. The germline gives CDR1 GTSNPN, CDR2 SVGIG (reference sequence). V was cut by 5 bases and J by 10 bases, with 18 bases left in between. The CDR3 spells CAWAEEEGVSPLHF. In DNA, the CDR3 is TGTGCCTGGGCGGAAGAGGAGGGAGTCTCACCCCTCCACTTT.

The V call is TRBV6-1, the J call TRBJ1-2, with 8 nucleotides matching TRBD1. The CDR3 has 14 amino acids. Germline assignment: CDR1 MNHNS and CDR2 SASEGT. Germline trimming cut 5 bases from V and 2 bases from J; bases unmatched to any gene: 4. The CDR3 spells CASSLRTGNYGYTF. CDR3 DNA: TGTGCCAGCAGTCTACGGACAGGGAACTATGGCTACACCTTC.

The chain joins TRBV19 to TRBJ2-7; D may be TRBD1 (6 bases). The V end was cut by 5 bases, the J end by 4 bases, with 12 bases between. Germline assignment: CDR1 LNHDA and CDR2 SQIVND (reference sequence). This CDR3 has 13 residues. As DNA, the CDR3 is TGTGCCAGTAGTCCAGGGGATCGATACGAGCAGTACGTC. The encoded protein is CASSPGDRYEQYV.